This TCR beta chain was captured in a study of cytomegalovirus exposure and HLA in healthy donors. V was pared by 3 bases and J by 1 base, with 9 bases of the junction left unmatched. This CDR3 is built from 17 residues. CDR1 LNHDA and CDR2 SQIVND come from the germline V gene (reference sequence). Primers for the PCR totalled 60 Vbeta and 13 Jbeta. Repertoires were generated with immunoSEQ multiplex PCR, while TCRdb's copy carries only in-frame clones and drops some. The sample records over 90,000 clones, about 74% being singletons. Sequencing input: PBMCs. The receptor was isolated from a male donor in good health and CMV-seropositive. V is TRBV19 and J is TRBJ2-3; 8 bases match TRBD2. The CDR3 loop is CASSMAYREGRTDTQYF. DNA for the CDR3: TGTGCCAGTAGTATGGCCTACCGGGAGGGCCGCACAGATACGCAGTATTTT.